This T cell receptor (beta chain) was sequenced for a study of blood T cell repertoires in COVID-19. Turning to the study itself: PBMCs, B-cell-depleted T cells, or T cells were the source of the cDNA or gDNA that made up the material.

Repertoires were generated with immunoSEQ multiplex PCR, while TCRdb's copy carries only in-frame clones and drops some. Seen here are about 210,000 clones, just over 90% observed once, and the top ten hold under 1.5%. V lost 4 bases to trimming and J lost 0 bases, with 19 bases between them. The CDR3 loop spans 17 amino acids. The germline gives CDR1 SQVTM, CDR2 ANQGSEA. The receptor was isolated from a man aged 30 to 45 with acute or convalescent COVID-19. This sequence joins TRBV29-1 and TRBJ2-1, with D perhaps matching TRBD2 (5 bases). Sequenced: peripheral blood. CDR3 amino acids: CSVVLFRAASSYNEQFF. CDR3 sequence (DNA): TGCAGCGTTGTGCTGTTCCGAGCGGCCAGCTCCTACAATGAGCAGTTCTTC.